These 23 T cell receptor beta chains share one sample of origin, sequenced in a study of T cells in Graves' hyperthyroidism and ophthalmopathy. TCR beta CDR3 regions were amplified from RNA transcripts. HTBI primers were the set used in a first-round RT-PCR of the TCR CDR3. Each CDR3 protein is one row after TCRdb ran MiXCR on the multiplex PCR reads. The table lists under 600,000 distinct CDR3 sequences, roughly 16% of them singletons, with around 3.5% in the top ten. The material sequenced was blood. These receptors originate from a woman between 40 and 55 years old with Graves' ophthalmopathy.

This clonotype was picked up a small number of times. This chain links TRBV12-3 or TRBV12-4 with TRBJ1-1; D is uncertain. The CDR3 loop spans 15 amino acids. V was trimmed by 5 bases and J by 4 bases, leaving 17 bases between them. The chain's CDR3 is CASSPRVAARTEAFF. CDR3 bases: TGTGCCAGCAGTCCACGGGTAGCCGCCCGCACTGAAGCTTTCTTT.

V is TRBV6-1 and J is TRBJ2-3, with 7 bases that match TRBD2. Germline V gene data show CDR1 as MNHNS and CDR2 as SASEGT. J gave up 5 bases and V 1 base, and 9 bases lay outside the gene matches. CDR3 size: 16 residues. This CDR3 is CASSEEGGLPQDTQYF. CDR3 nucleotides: TGTGCCAGCAGTGAAGAGGGAGGGCTACCCCAAGATACGCAGTATTTT.

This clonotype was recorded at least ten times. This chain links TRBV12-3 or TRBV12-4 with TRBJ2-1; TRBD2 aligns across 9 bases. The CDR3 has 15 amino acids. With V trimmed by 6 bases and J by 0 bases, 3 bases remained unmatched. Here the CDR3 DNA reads TGTGCCAGCAGCATAGCGGGGGTCTCCTACAATGAGCAGTTCTTC. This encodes CASSIAGVSYNEQFF.

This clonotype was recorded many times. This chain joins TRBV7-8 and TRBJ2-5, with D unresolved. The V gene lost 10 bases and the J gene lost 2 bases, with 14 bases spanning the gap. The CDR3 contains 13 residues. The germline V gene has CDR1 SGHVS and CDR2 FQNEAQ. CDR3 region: CATEKGSQETQYF. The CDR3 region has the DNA TGTGCCACCGAGAAGGGCTCACAAGAGACCCAGTACTTC.

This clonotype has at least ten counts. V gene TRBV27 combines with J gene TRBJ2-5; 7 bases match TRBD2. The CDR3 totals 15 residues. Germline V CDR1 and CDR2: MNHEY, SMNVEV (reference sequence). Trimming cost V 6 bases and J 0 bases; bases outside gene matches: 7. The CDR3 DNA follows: TGTGCCAGCAGGACTAGCTGGGGATACCAAGAGACCCAGTACTTC. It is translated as CASRTSWGYQETQYF.

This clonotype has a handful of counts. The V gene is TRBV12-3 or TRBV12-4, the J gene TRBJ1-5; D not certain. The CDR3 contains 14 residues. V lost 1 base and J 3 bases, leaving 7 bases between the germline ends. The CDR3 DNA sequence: TGTGCCAGCAGTTTAGTCGGGAACAATCAGCCCCAGCATTTT. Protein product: CASSLVGNNQPQHF.

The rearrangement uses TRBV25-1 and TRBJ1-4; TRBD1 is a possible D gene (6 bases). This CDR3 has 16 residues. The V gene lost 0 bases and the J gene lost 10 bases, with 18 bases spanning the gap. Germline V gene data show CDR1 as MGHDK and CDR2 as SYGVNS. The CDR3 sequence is CASSEYQPGHRGKLFF. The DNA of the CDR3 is TGTGCCAGCAGTGAATACCAACCGGGACACCGAGGAAAACTGTTTTTT. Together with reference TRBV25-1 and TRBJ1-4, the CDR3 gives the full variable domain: EADIYQTPRYLVIGTGKKITLECSQTMGHDKMYWYQQDPGMELHLIHYSYGVNSTEKGDLSSESTVSRIRTEHFPLTLESARPSHTSQYLCASSEYQPGHRGKLFFGSGTQLSVL.

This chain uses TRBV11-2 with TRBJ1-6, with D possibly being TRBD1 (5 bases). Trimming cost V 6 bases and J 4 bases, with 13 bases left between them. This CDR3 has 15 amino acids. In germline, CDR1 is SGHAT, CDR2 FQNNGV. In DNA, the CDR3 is TGTGCCAGCAGTTTCGGACGGACATATAATTCACCCCTCCACTTT. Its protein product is CASSFGRTYNSPLHF.

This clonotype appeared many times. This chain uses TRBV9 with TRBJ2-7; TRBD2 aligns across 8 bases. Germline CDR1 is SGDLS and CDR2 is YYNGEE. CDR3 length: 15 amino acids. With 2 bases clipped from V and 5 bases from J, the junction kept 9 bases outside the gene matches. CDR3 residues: CASSVYGRAGDEQYF. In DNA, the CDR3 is TGTGCCAGCAGCGTCTACGGGAGGGCCGGGGACGAGCAGTACTTC.

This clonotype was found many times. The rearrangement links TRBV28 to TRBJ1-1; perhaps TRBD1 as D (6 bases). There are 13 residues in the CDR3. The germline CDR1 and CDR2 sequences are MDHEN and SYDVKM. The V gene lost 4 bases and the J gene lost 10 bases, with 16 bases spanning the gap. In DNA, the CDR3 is TGTGCCAGCAGTTCCCTAAGGACAGCGAGAGCTTTCTTT. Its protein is CASSSLRTARAFF.

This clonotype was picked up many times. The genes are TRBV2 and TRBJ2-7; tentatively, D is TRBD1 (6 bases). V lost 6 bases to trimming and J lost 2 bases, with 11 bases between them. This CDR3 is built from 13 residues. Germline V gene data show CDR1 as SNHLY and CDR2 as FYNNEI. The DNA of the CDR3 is TGTGCCAGCAGGGACAGATCAACCTACGAGCAGTACTTC. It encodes CASRDRSTYEQYF.

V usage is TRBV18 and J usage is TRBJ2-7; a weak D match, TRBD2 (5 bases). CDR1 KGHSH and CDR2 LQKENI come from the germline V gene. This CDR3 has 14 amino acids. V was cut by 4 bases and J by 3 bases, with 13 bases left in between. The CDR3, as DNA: TGTGCCAGCTCACTCATGGACGGGAACTACGAGCAGTACTTC. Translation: CASSLMDGNYEQYF. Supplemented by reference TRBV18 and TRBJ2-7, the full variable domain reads NAGVMQNPRHLVRRRGQEARLRCSPMKGHSHVYWYRQLPEEGLKFMVYLQKENIIDESGMPKERFSAEFPKEGPSILRIQQVVRGDSAAYFCASSLMDGNYEQYFGPGTRLTVT.

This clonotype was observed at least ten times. CDR3 protein: CASSGGDTQYF. CDR3 in DNA: TGTGCCAGCAGTGGCGGAGATACGCAGTATTTT. The rearrangement uses TRBV2 and TRBJ2-3; D uncertain. Trimming cost V 4 bases and J 5 bases, with 4 bases left between them. CDR1 and CDR2 (germline): SNHLY, FYNNEI. This CDR3 is 11 amino acids long.

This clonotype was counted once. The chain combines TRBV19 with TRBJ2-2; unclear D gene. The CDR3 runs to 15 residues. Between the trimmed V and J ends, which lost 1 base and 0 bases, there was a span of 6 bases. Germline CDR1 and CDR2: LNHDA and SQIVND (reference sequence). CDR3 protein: CASSIGFTNTGELFF. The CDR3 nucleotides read TGTGCCAGTAGTATAGGGTTTACGAACACCGGGGAGCTGTTTTTT.

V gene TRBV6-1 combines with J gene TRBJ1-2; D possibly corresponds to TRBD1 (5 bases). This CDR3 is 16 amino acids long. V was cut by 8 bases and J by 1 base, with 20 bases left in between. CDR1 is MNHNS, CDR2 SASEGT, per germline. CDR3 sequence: CASGGDSDTHNYGYTF. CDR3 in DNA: TGTGCCAGCGGGGGGGACTCCGACACCCATAACTATGGCTACACCTTC.

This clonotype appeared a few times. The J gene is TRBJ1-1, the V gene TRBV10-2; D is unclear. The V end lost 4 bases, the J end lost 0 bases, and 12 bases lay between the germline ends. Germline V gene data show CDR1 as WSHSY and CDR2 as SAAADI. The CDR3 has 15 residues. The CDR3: CASSGPGEVNTEAFF. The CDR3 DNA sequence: TGCGCCAGCAGTGGACCGGGAGAAGTGAACACTGAAGCTTTCTTT.

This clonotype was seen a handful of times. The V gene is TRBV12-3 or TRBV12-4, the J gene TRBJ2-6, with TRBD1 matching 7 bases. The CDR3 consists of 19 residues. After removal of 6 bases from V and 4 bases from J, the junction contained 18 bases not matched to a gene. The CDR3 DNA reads TGTGCCAGCAGCGCAAACAGGGGCATGGGTTTTTCCGGGGCCAACGTCCTGACTTTC. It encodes CASSANRGMGFSGANVLTF.

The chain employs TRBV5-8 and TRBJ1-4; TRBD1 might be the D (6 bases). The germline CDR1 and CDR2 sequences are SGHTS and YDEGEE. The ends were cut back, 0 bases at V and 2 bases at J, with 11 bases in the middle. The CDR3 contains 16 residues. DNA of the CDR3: TGTGCCAGCAGCTTGGACCCTACAGGGACTAATGAAAAACTGTTTTTT. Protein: CASSLDPTGTNEKLFF.

The CDR3 DNA reads TGCAGCGTTGAAGATCCGGGGCTCACAGATACGCAGTATTTT. It encodes CSVEDPGLTDTQYF. V gene TRBV29-1 combines with J gene TRBJ2-3; possibly TRBD1 or TRBD2 for D (5 bases each). Germline values: CDR1 SQVTM, CDR2 ANQGSEA. V was clipped by 0 bases and J by 2 bases, with 9 bases between them. The CDR3 spans 14 residues.

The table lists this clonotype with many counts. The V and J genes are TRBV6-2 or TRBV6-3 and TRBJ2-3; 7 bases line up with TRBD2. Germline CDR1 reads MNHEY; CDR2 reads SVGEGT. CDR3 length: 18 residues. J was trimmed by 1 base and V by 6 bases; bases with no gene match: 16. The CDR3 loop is CASSGLGPRISGTDTQYF. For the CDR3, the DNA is TGTGCCAGCAGCGGACTAGGACCCAGGATTTCTGGCACAGATACGCAGTATTTT.

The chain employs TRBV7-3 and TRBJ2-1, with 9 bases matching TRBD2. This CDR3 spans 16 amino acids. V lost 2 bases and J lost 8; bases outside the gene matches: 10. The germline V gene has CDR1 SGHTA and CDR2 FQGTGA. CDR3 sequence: CASSLGGAGGDHEQFF. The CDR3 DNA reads TGTGCCAGCAGCTTAGGCGGAGCGGGAGGCGATCATGAGCAGTTCTTC.

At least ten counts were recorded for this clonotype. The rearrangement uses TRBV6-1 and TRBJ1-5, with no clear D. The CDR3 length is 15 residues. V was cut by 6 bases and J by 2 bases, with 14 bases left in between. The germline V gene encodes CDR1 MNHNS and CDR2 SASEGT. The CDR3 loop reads CASRAVAGGNQPQHF. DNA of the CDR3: TGTGCCAGCAGGGCGGTGGCGGGTGGCAATCAGCCCCAGCATTTT.

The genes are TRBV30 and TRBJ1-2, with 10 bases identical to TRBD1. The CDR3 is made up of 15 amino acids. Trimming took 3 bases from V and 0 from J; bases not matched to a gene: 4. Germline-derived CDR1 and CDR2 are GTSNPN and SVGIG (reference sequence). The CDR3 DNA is TGTGCCTGGAGGTGGGACAGGGGAGCTAACTATGGCTACACCTTC. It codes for CAWRWDRGANYGYTF.